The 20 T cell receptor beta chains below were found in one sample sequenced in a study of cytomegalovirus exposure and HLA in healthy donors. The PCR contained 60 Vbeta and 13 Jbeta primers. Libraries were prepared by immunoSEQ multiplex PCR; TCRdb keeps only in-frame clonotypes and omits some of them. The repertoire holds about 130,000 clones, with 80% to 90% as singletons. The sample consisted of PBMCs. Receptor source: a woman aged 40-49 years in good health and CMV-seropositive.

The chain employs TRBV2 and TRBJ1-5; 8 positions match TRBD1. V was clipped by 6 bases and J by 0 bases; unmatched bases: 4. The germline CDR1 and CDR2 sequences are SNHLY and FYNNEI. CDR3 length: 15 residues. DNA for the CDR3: TGTGCCAGCAGGGACAGGGACTATAGCAATCAGCCCCAGCATTTT. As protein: CASRDRDYSNQPQHF.

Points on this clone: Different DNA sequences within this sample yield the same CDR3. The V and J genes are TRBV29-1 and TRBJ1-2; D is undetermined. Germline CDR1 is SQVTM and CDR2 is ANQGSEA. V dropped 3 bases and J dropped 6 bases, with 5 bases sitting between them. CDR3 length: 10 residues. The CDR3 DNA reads TGCAGCGTTGACGGGAATGGCTACACCTTC. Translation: CSVDGNGYTF.

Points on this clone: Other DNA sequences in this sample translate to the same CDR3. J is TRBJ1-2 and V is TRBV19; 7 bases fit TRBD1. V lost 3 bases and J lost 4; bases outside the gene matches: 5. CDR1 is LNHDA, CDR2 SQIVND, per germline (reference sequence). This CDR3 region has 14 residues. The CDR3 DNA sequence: TGTGCCAGTAGTATCCTAGGACAGGTCTATGGCTACACCTTC. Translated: CASSILGQVYGYTF.

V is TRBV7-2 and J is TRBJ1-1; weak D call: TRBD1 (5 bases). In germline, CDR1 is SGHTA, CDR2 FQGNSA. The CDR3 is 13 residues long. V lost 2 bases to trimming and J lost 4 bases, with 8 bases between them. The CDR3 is CASSLSGGTEAFF. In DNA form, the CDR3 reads TGTGCCAGCAGCTTATCCGGGGGCACTGAAGCTTTCTTT.

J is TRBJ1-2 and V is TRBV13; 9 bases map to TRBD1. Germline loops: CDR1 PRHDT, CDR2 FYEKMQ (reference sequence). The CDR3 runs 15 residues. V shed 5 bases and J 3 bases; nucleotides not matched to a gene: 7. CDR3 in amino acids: CASSPPGQGYYGYTF. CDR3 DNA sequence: TGTGCCAGCAGCCCCCCGGGACAGGGTTACTATGGCTACACCTTC.

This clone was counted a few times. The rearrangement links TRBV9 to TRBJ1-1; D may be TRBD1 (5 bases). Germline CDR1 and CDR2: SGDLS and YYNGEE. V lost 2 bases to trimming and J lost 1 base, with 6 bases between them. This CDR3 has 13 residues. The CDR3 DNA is TGTGCCAGCAGCGTGGACACGAACACTGAAGCTTTCTTT. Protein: CASSVDTNTEAFF.

The CDR3 sequence is CASSLLAGLTYEQYF. Here the CDR3 DNA reads TGTGCCAGCAGTTTACTAGCGGGCCTAACCTACGAGCAGTACTTC. The chain is built from TRBV28 and TRBJ2-5; TRBD2 matches at 8 bases. The J call is uncertain, as TRBJ2-7 better fits the DNA end. The CDR3 runs 15 residues. Germline V gene lookup returns CDR1 MDHEN and CDR2 SYDVKM.

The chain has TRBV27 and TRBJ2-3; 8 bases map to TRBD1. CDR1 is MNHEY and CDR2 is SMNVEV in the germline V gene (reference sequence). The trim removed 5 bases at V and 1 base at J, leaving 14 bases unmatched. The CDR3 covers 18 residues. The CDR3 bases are TGTGCCAGCAGTAGCCCTTTGACAGGGGAGGTAGGCACAGATACGCAGTATTTT. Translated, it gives CASSSPLTGEVGTDTQYF.

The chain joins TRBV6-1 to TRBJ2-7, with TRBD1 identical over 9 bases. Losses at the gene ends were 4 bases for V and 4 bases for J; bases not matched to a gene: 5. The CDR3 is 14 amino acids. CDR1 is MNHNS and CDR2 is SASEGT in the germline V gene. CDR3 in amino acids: CASSGYRGRYEQYF. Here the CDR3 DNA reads TGTGCCAGCAGTGGATACAGGGGGCGGTACGAGCAGTACTTC.

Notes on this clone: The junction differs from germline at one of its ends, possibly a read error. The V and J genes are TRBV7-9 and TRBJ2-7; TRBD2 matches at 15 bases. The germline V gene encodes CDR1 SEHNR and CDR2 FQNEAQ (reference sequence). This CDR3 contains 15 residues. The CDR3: CSSSLGTSGRYEQYF. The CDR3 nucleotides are TGTTCCAGCAGCCTGGGGACTAGCGGGAGGTACGAGCAGTACTTC. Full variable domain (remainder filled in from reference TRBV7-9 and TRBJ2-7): DTGVSQNPRHKITKRGQNVTFRCDPISEHNRLYWYRQTLGQGPEFLTYFQNEAQLEKSRLLSDRFSAERPKGSFSTLEIQRTEQGDSAMYLCSSSLGTSGRYEQYFGPGTRLTVT.

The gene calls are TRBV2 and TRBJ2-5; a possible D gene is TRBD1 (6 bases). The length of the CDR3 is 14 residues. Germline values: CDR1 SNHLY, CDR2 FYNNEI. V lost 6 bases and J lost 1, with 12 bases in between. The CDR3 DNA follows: TGTGCCAGCAGACCTAAGACAGGCCAAGAGACCCAGTACTTC. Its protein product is CASRPKTGQETQYF.

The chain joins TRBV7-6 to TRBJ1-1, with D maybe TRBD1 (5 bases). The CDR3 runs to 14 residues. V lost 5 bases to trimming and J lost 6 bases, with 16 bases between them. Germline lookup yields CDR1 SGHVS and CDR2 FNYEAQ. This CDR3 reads CASSHSGLKAEAFF. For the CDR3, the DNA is TGTGCCAGCAGCCACTCAGGGTTGAAGGCTGAAGCTTTCTTT.

DNA for the CDR3: TGTGCCAGTAGTATAGGGGGCGGGAACCTCTACGAGCAGTACTTC. Protein: CASSIGGGNLYEQYF. The genes are TRBV19 and TRBJ2-7; TRBD2 might be the D (6 bases). There are 15 residues in the CDR3. Trimming shortened V by 1 base and J by 3 bases, and 13 bases separated the two germline ends. Looked up from germline, CDR1 is LNHDA and CDR2 is SQIVND (reference sequence).

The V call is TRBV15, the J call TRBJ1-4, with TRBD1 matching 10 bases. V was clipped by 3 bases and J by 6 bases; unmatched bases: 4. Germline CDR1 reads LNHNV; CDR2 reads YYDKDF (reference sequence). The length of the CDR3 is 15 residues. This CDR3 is CATSRAGTGDEKLFF. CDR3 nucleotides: TGTGCCACCAGCAGGGCCGGGACAGGGGATGAAAAACTGTTTTTT. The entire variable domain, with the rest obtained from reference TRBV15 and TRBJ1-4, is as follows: DAMVIQNPRYQVTQFGKPVTLSCSQTLNHNVMYWYQQKSSQAPKLLFHYYDKDFNNEADTPDNFQSRRPNTSFCFLDIRSPGLGDTAMYLCATSRAGTGDEKLFFGSGTQLSVL.

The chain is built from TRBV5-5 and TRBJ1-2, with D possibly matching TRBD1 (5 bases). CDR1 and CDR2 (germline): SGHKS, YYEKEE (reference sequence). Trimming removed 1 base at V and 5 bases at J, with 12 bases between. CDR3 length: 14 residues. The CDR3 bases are TGTGCCAGCAGCTTGCGGGGGAAACTTTATGGCTACACCTTC. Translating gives CASSLRGKLYGYTF.

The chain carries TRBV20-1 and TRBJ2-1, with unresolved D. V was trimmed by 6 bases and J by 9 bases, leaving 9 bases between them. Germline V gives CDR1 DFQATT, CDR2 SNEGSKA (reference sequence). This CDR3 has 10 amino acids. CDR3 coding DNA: TGCAGTGCCTCATACGGTGAGCAGTTCTTC. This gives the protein CSASYGEQFF.

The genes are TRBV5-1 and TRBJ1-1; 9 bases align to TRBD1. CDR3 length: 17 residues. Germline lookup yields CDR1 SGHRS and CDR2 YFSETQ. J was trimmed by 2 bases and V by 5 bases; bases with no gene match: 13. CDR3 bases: TGCGCCAGCAGGCCCGGTGGACAGGGGTTGAGAAACACTGAAGCTTTCTTT. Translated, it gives CASRPGGQGLRNTEAFF.

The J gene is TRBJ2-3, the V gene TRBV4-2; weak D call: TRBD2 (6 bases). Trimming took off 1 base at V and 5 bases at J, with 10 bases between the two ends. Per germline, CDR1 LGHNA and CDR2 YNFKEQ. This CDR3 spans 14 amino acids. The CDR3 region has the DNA TGTGCCAGCAGCCAAGGCCGGGAGTTAGATACGCAGTATTTT. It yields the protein CASSQGRELDTQYF.

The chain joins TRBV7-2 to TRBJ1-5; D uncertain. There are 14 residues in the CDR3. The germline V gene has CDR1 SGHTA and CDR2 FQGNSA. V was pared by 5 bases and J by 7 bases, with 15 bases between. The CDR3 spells CASSPDSTGQPQHF. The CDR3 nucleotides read TGTGCCAGCAGCCCGGACTCAACGGGACAGCCCCAGCATTTT.

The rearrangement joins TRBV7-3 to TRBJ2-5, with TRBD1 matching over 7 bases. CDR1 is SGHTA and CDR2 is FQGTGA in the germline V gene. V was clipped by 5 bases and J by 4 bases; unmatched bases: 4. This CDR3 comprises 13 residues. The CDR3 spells CASSRQGLETQYF. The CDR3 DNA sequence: TGTGCCAGCAGCCGACAGGGCTTAGAGACCCAGTACTTC.